Listed here is a single T cell receptor (beta chain). Some clones are missing from TCRdb's copy, which holds only in-frame ones; the method was immunoSEQ multiplex PCR. The sample records just under 75,000 clones, 94% being singletons. V dropped 4 bases and J dropped 3; count of bases not matched to a gene: 10. The CDR3 has 16 amino acids. Germline CDR1 SGDLS, CDR2 YYNGEE. This sample was taken from a study of cytomegalovirus exposure and HLA in healthy donors. The gene calls are TRBV9 and TRBJ2-3; TRBD2 agrees at 8 bases. Material: PBMCs. This sequence originates from a woman aged 18-29 years in good health and CMV-seropositive. In nucleotides, the CDR3 is TGTGCCAGCAGCCCTCGAGGGGCGGGAGGAACAGATACGCAGTATTTT. It codes for CASSPRGAGGTDTQYF.